This entry lists 17 T cell receptor beta chains sequenced from one sample in a study of blood T cell repertoires in COVID-19 (TCRdb year 2020). The library was prepared using the immunoSEQ multiplex PCR assay. TCRdb stores this immuneACCESS table with in-frame sequences only. Part of the clones is absent; in the studies checked, under half of the shortfall reflects unresolved V genes, and no reason is known for the rest. The sample table lists 310,000 or so clones, around 89% of them with a count of one. Nearly 6.5% of the sample is held by the ten biggest clonotypes. Sequencing input: peripheral blood. Receptors originate from a man between 18 and 35 years old who had recovered from COVID-19.

The chain joins TRBV6-2 or TRBV6-3 to TRBJ2-7, with D perhaps TRBD1 (6 bases). V was clipped by 2 bases and J by 3 bases, with 8 bases between them. Looked up from germline, CDR1 is MNHEY and CDR2 is SVGEGT. This CDR3 is 13 amino acids long. The CDR3, as DNA: TGTGCCAGCAGTTACCAACAGGGCTACGAGCAGTACTTC. Encoded protein: CASSYQQGYEQYF.

The chain is built from TRBV5-1 and TRBJ1-1; tentative D call: TRBD1 (5 bases). Between the trimmed V and J ends, which lost 4 bases and 1 base, there was a span of 11 bases. Germline CDR1 SGHRS, CDR2 YFSETQ. The CDR3 consists of 14 residues. CDR3 DNA: TGCGCCAGCAGCGGGGCGAGAGGGAACACTGAAGCTTTCTTT. It is translated as CASSGARGNTEAFF.

The J gene is TRBJ1-6, the V gene TRBV5-5; D perhaps matches TRBD1 (6 bases). The germline gives CDR1 SGHKS, CDR2 YYEKEE (reference sequence). This CDR3 has 16 amino acids. V was clipped by 4 bases and J by 10 bases, with 21 bases between them. CDR3 nucleotide sequence: TGTGCCAGCAGCGCCGAACCCCAGGGGAAGGAGTCACCCCTCCACTTT. It translates to CASSAEPQGKESPLHF.

The chain carries TRBV5-8 and TRBJ1-2, with D possibly matching TRBD1 (5 bases). The germline V gene has CDR1 SGHTS and CDR2 YDEGEE. Trimming left V 3 bases short and J 5 bases short, with 17 bases between. The CDR3 consists of 15 residues. The CDR3 DNA reads TGTGCCAGCAGCTCCACCTCGACGGGGGGGTATGGCTACACCTTC. This sequence encodes CASSSTSTGGYGYTF.

The V and J genes are TRBV5-6 and TRBJ1-2, with D possibly TRBD1 on 5 matching bases. Germline assignment: CDR1 SGHDT and CDR2 YYEEEE. The ends were cut back, 4 bases at V and 6 bases at J, with 13 bases in the middle. This CDR3 contains 13 residues. The CDR3 sequence: CASSRGPLDGYTF. The DNA of the CDR3 is TGTGCCAGCAGCAGGGGCCCTTTAGATGGCTACACCTTC. The whole variable domain, remainder taken from reference TRBV5-6 and TRBJ1-2, is DAGVTQSPTHLIKTRGQQVTLRCSPKSGHDTVSWYQQALGQGPQFIFQYYEEEERQRGNFPDRFSGHQFPNYSSELNVNALLLGDSALYLCASSRGPLDGYTFGSGTRLTVV.

A few counts support this clone. The rearrangement uses TRBV4-2 and TRBJ1-4; 7 positions agree with TRBD1. Per the germline V gene, CDR1 is LGHNA and CDR2 is YNFKEQ. The CDR3 has 13 residues. The ends lost 8 bases at V and 3 bases at J; junction bases unmatched: 3. CDR3 residues: CASQGQSNEKLFF. CDR3 in DNA: TGTGCCAGCCAGGGACAGTCTAATGAAAAACTGTTTTTT.

The chain couples TRBV7-9 to TRBJ2-7, with 9 bases identical to TRBD2. Germline V gene data show CDR1 as SEHNR and CDR2 as FQNEAQ (reference sequence). Trimming cost V 5 bases and J 0 bases; bases outside gene matches: 8. The CDR3 sequence is 16 residues long. The DNA of the CDR3 is TGTGCCAGCAGCGGTCCCGGGACTAGCTACTCCTACGAGCAGTACTTC. Amino acids: CASSGPGTSYSYEQYF.

This clone was counted at least ten times. The genes are TRBV2 and TRBJ2-7; TRBD2 agrees at 7 bases. Trimming cost V 4 bases and J 2 bases; bases outside gene matches: 5. The CDR3 covers 14 residues. Germline V CDR1 and CDR2: SNHLY, FYNNEI. The CDR3 bases are TGTGCCAGCAGTGCACCCCTAGCGGCCTACGAGCAGTACTTC. This gives the protein CASSAPLAAYEQYF. The variable domain in full, with the rest retrieved from reference TRBV2 and TRBJ2-7, is EPEVTQTPSHQVTQMGQEVILRCVPISNHLYFYWYRQILGQKVEFLVSFYNNEISEKSEIFDDQFSVERPDGSNFTLKIRSTKLEDSAMYFCASSAPLAAYEQYFGPGTRLTVT.

This clone appeared a single time. The chain joins TRBV18 to TRBJ2-7; 10 positions agree with TRBD2. The CDR3 extends over 15 amino acids. The germline V gene has CDR1 KGHSH and CDR2 LQKENI. With 5 bases clipped from V and 2 bases from J, the junction kept 6 bases outside the gene matches. The CDR3 here is CASSRGLADTYEQYF. Written as DNA, the CDR3 is TGTGCCAGCTCAAGAGGACTAGCGGACACCTACGAGCAGTACTTC.

The V and J genes are TRBV25-1 and TRBJ2-2; no clear D. CDR1 is MGHDK and CDR2 is SYGVNS in the germline V gene. V lost 6 bases to trimming and J lost 0 bases, with 5 bases between them. The CDR3 is 13 residues long. The CDR3 sequence: CASSPSNTGELFF. In DNA form, the CDR3 reads TGTGCCAGCAGCCCCTCGAACACCGGGGAGCTGTTTTTT.

The chain couples TRBV5-1 to TRBJ1-1; D is unresolved. CDR1 SGHRS and CDR2 YFSETQ come from the germline V gene. The CDR3 runs 13 residues. V was pared by 0 bases and J by 6 bases, with 9 bases between. The chain's CDR3 is CASSLEGGAEAFF. In nucleotides, the CDR3 is TGCGCCAGCAGCTTGGAGGGAGGCGCTGAAGCTTTCTTT.

The chain recombines TRBV6-5 with TRBJ1-1; 7 bases map to TRBD1. The CDR3 has 15 amino acids. Germline V gives CDR1 MNHEY, CDR2 SVGAGI. J was trimmed by 1 base and V by 0 bases; bases with no gene match: 2. The CDR3 protein is CASSYSGTANTEAFF. The CDR3 DNA is TGTGCCAGCAGTTACTCAGGGACAGCGAACACTGAAGCTTTCTTT.

The chain links TRBV12-5 to TRBJ1-2, with TRBD1 identical over 8 bases. The germline V gene encodes CDR1 LGHNT and CDR2 FRNRAP. The CDR3 is 15 amino acids. The V segment lost 5 bases and the J segment 5 bases; nucleotides outside the gene matches: 10. CDR3 region: CASGPTGTGVYGYTF. The CDR3 DNA is TGTGCTAGTGGTCCCACCGGGACAGGCGTTTATGGCTACACCTTC.

This clone was seen only once. The genes are TRBV6-2 or TRBV6-3 and TRBJ1-5, with D perhaps matching TRBD1 (5 bases). The V end was cut by 4 bases, the J end by 11 bases, with 9 bases between. The CDR3 has 11 residues. CDR1 and CDR2 from the germline V gene are MNHEY and SVGEGT. The chain's CDR3 is CASSSGGAQHF. CDR3 sequence (DNA): TGTGCCAGCAGTTCGGGGGGGGCCCAGCATTTT.

In its sample, this clone was seen a few times. The chain combines TRBV12-3 or TRBV12-4 with TRBJ1-1, with D tentatively TRBD1 (5 bases). The CDR3 spans 12 residues. V was trimmed by 5 bases and J by 7 bases, leaving 11 bases between them. The CDR3 DNA follows: TGTGCCAGCAGTCTATCCAGGGTTGAAGCTTTCTTT. Translated: CASSLSRVEAFF.

This chain joins TRBV2 and TRBJ1-2, with a weak D call TRBD1 (6 bases). The CDR3 spans 16 residues. V lost 2 bases and J 2 bases, leaving 15 bases between the germline ends. Germline V CDR1 and CDR2: SNHLY, FYNNEI. This CDR3 is CASSEWGQGMNYGYTF. DNA of the CDR3: TGTGCCAGCAGTGAATGGGGGCAGGGAATGAACTATGGCTACACCTTC.

The V and J genes are TRBV4-1 and TRBJ2-5, with D tentatively TRBD1 (5 bases). V lost 0 bases and J 3 bases, leaving 11 bases between the germline ends. The length of the CDR3 is 15 residues. Germline-derived CDR1 and CDR2 are MGHRA and YSYEKL. The CDR3: CASSQDKAGKETQYF. DNA for the CDR3: TGCGCCAGCAGCCAAGATAAAGCAGGGAAAGAGACCCAGTACTTC.